The rows below give T cell receptor beta chains drawn from one sample of a study of blood T cell repertoires in COVID-19. TCRdb keeps only in-frame clones here, not all; method: immunoSEQ multiplex PCR. The data show some 120,000 clones, roughly nine tenths seen once. The sample was peripheral blood. The receptors derive from a man aged 55 to 70 with COVID-19, enrolled during active disease. The CDR3 runs from the conserved cysteine through the conserved F or W. D genes are given only for firm matches. Rows may omit the clone size; those that give it use once, few, many or a size class.

D gene	J gene	clone size	V gene	CDR3 protein	CDR3 DNA
-	TRBJ2-5	-	TRBV18	CASSPSDQETQYF	TGTGCCAGCTCACCGTCAGATCAAGAGACCCAGTACTTC
-	TRBJ1-3	-	TRBV5-1	CASSLEHSGNTIYF	TGCGCCAGCAGCTTGGAGCATTCTGGAAACACCATATATTTT
-	TRBJ1-3	-	TRBV4-1	CASSQDPLDYSGNTIYF	TGCGCCAGCAGCCAGGATCCCCTTGACTACTCTGGAAACACCATATATTTT
-	TRBJ1-1	-	TRBV5-1	CASSLVPRNTEAFF	TGCGCCAGCAGCTTGGTTCCCAGGAACACTGAAGCTTTCTTT
TRBD2	TRBJ2-1	few	TRBV5-1	CASTVSGNYDEQFF	TGCGCCAGCACCGTTAGCGGGAATTACGATGAGCAGTTCTTC
TRBD1	TRBJ2-5	-	TRBV7-8	CASSPRWDRGKTQYF	TGTGCCAGCAGCCCTAGATGGGACAGGGGAAAGACCCAGTACTTC
-	TRBJ1-1	few	TRBV27	CASSLIAWGTEAFF	TGTGCCAGCAGTTTGATAGCGTGGGGCACTGAAGCTTTCTTT
TRBD1	TRBJ1-5	-	TRBV30	CAWSVEGPWTGNQPQHF	TGTGCCTGGAGTGTAGAGGGGCCATGGACAGGTAATCAGCCCCAGCATTTT
TRBD1	TRBJ2-7	-	TRBV4-1	CASSPPGTGPSEQYF	TGCGCCAGCAGCCCGCCAGGGACAGGGCCCTCCGAGCAGTACTTC
-	TRBJ2-1	-	TRBV11-3	CASSHRLGSSNEQFF	TGTGCCAGCAGCCACCGACTAGGGAGCAGCAATGAGCAGTTCTTC
-	TRBJ1-1	-	TRBV15	CATSRDGAGTKAFF	TGTGCCACCAGCAGAGATGGCGCAGGGACTAAAGCTTTCTTT
-	TRBJ2-7	-	TRBV18	CASSPGLQYEQYF	TGTGCCAGCTCACCGGGACTCCAGTACGAGCAGTACTTC
-	TRBJ2-3	-	TRBV5-1	CASSLSGSWDTQYF	TGCGCCAGCAGCTTGAGTGGGAGTTGGGATACGCAGTATTTT
-	TRBJ2-5	-	TRBV3-1/TRBV3-2	CASSQDALRETQYF	TGTGCCAGCAGCCAAGACGCCCTCCGGGAGACCCAGTACTTC
-	TRBJ2-6	-	TRBV24-1	CATSDSVEGGANVLTF	TGTGCCACCAGTGATTCGGTTGAGGGTGGGGCCAACGTCCTGACTTTC
-	TRBJ1-1	once	TRBV5-1	CASSLQGGMNTEAFF	TGCGCCAGCAGCTTACAGGGAGGGATGAACACTGAAGCTTTCTTT
TRBD2	TRBJ2-3	-	TRBV7-3	CASSRASGSGDTQYF	TGTGCCAGCAGCAGGGCTAGCGGGAGCGGGGATACGCAGTATTTT
-	TRBJ2-3	-	TRBV4-1	CASSRNSGLSTDTQYF	TGCGCCAGCAGCCGGAACTCGGGACTTAGCACAGATACGCAGTATTTT
TRBD1	TRBJ2-4	once	TRBV3-1/TRBV3-2	CASSLRTGRDIQYF	TGTGCCAGCAGCCTAAGGACAGGGCGGGACATTCAGTACTTC
-	TRBJ1-2	once	TRBV9	CASSSGDGYGYTF	TGTGCCAGCAGCTCAGGGGACGGATATGGCTACACCTTC
-	TRBJ1-1	-	TRBV10-3	CAISDTFNTEAFF	TGTGCCATCAGTGATACTTTCAACACTGAAGCTTTCTTT
-	TRBJ1-3	-	TRBV21-1	CASSKSPRDPSSGNTIYF	TGTGCCAGCAGCAAATCTCCGCGGGACCCGAGCTCTGGAAACACCATATATTTT
TRBD2	TRBJ2-2	-	TRBV6-5	CASHRLAGDTGELFF	TGTGCCAGCCACCGACTAGCGGGCGACACCGGGGAGCTGTTTTTT
-	TRBJ2-5	-	TRBV7-3	CASSRQREETQYF	TGTGCCAGCAGCCGTCAGAGGGAAGAGACCCAGTACTTC
-	TRBJ2-7	-	TRBV6-5	CAGRTGNSYEQYF	TGTGCCGGGAGGACAGGTAACTCCTACGAGCAGTACTTC
TRBD1	TRBJ1-2	-	TRBV6-5	CARLGGTANYGYTF	TGTGCCCGATTAGGCGGGACAGCAAACTATGGCTACACCTTC
-	TRBJ2-4	-	TRBV15	CATSRDRSQGGIQYF	TGTGCCACCAGCAGAGATCGGTCCCAGGGTGGGATTCAGTACTTC
-	TRBJ1-5	-	TRBV19	CASSSTGAQPQHF	TGTGCCAGTAGTTCTACAGGAGCGCAGCCCCAGCATTTT
TRBD2	TRBJ2-3	-	TRBV28	CASLLAGGDTQYF	TGTGCCAGCCTTTTAGCGGGAGGAGATACGCAGTATTTT
-	TRBJ1-5	-	TRBV30	CAWTGDGNQPQHF	TGTGCCTGGACAGGGGATGGCAATCAGCCCCAGCATTTT
-	TRBJ2-2	-	TRBV5-8	CASTSEGWYSGELFF	TGTGCCAGCACCTCGGAGGGTTGGTACTCCGGGGAGCTGTTTTTT
-	TRBJ1-1	-	TRBV5-1	CASSLEGSMNTEAFF	TGCGCCAGCAGCTTGGAGGGGTCCATGAACACTGAAGCTTTCTTT
-	TRBJ1-1	-	TRBV7-3	CASSLAGDTEAFF	TGTGCCAGCAGCTTAGCGGGGGACACTGAAGCTTTCTTT
-	TRBJ1-3	-	TRBV18	CASSRNRQDSGNTIYF	TGTGCCAGCTCGCGAAACCGACAAGACTCTGGAAACACCATATATTTT
-	TRBJ1-1	once	TRBV27	CASNFGTEAFF	TGTGCCAGCAATTTCGGCACTGAAGCTTTCTTT
-	TRBJ1-2	once	TRBV5-1	CASSLNGQGYTF	TGCGCCAGCAGCTTGAATGGTCAGGGCTACACCTTC
-	TRBJ1-4	-	TRBV7-9	CASSSRIATNEKLFF	TGTGCCAGCAGCTCTAGGATTGCAACTAATGAAAAACTGTTTTTT
-	TRBJ1-5	-	TRBV7-8	CASSPNRGNQPQHF	TGTGCCAGCAGCCCGAACAGGGGCAATCAGCCCCAGCATTTT
-	TRBJ2-7	-	TRBV6-5	CASKDPRTYEQYF	TGTGCCAGCAAAGACCCTAGGACCTACGAGCAGTACTTC
-	TRBJ2-2	few	TRBV9	CASSVGVGGYTGELFF	TGTGCCAGCAGCGTAGGGGTAGGGGGTTACACCGGGGAGCTGTTTTTT
-	TRBJ1-1	-	TRBV7-9	CASINELGAAFF	TGTGCCAGCATCAACGAGCTGGGGGCAGCTTTCTTT
-	TRBJ1-6	-	TRBV5-1	CASSLNRAPLHF	TGCGCCAGCAGCTTGAACCGGGCACCCCTCCACTTT
-	TRBJ1-6	-	TRBV24-1	CATRLKAQGSPLHF	TGTGCCACCCGTTTAAAGGCTCAGGGTTCACCCCTCCACTTT
TRBD2	TRBJ2-1	-	TRBV28	CASSLRTSGIPTHNEQFF	TGTGCCAGCAGTTTAAGGACTAGCGGGATTCCTACCCACAATGAGCAGTTCTTC
TRBD2	TRBJ2-7	-	TRBV28	CASNVGGKNEQYF	TGTGCCAGCAACGTCGGGGGGAAGAACGAGCAGTACTTC
-	TRBJ2-7	-	TRBV11-3	CASSPRRGGPYEQYF	TGTGCCAGCAGCCCCCGAAGGGGTGGCCCCTACGAGCAGTACTTC
-	TRBJ2-5	few	TRBV7-8	CASSLMRRARETQYF	TGTGCCAGCAGCTTAATGAGGAGGGCCCGGGAGACCCAGTACTTC